This is a list of T cell receptor beta chains from one sample in a study of cytomegalovirus exposure and HLA in healthy donors. Generated by immunoSEQ multiplex PCR, the TCRdb table keeps only in-frame clones and is missing some. The table shows 160,000 or so clones, with roughly 80% occurring only once. Sequenced sample: PBMCs. The receptors here all came from a man aged 35 to 55 in good health and CMV-seronegative. Both conserved end residues are part of each CDR3. The D gene is left open where the match is weak. Clone size is given for some rows only: seen once, a few or many times, or a class if the clone is expanded.

-	13	TRBV6-4	-	TRBJ1-6	TGTGCCAGCAGTGTCCTCAGGGATTCGCCCCTCCACTTT	CASSVLRDSPLHF
-	14	TRBV4-2	-	TRBJ2-7	TGTGCCAGCAGCCAACACAGGTTAGACTACGAGCAGTACTTC	CASSQHRLDYEQYF
TRBD2	18	TRBV19	-	TRBJ2-5	TGTGCCAGTAGTTCTTCTAGCGGGGGGTGGGGTGGGCAAGAGACCCAGTACTTC	CASSSSSGGWGGQETQYF
-	16	TRBV5-1	-	TRBJ2-1	TGCGCCAGCAGCTTGGCCGGGACTGAACGTTACAATGAGCAGTTCTTC	CASSLAGTERYNEQFF
-	16	TRBV7-9	-	TRBJ1-4	TGTGCCAGCAGCTTAGGACCCGGCGGGACTAATGAAAAACTGTTTTTT	CASSLGPGGTNEKLFF
-	13	TRBV10-2	once	TRBJ1-2	TGCGCCAGCAGTGAGGCCCAGAACTATGGCTACACCTTC	CASSEAQNYGYTF
-	15	TRBV4-3	-	TRBJ1-1	TGCGCCAGCAGCCAAGATCATTTACAGAACACTGAAGCTTTCTTT	CASSQDHLQNTEAFF
-	13	TRBV29-1	once	TRBJ2-2	TGCAGCGTTGAAGAGGCCAACACCGGGGAGCTGTTTTTT	CSVEEANTGELFF
-	13	TRBV6-4	-	TRBJ2-6	TGTGCCGCGAGGGACTCTGGGGCCAACGTCCTGACTTTC	CAARDSGANVLTF
-	15	TRBV4-1	few	TRBJ1-5	TGCGCCAGCAGCCAAGGGGGGGGTAGCAATCAGCCCCAGCATTTT	CASSQGGGSNQPQHF
-	15	TRBV2	-	TRBJ2-5	TGTGCCAGCAGTGAGTCTCTAACGATACAAGAGACCCAGTACTTC	CASSESLTIQETQYF
TRBD1	16	TRBV7-9	-	TRBJ1-3	TGTGCCAGCAGCTTAGGGAGGACAGGGATTGGAAACACCATATATTTT	CASSLGRTGIGNTIYF
-	15	TRBV7-2	-	TRBJ1-2	TGTGCCAGCAGCTTAGCGCTCCCAGGGATCGATGGCTACACCTTC	CASSLALPGIDGYTF
TRBD1	15	TRBV10-3	-	TRBJ1-1	TGTGCCATCAGGGGCGCCGGGACAGGGGAGACTGAAGCTTTCTTT	CAIRGAGTGETEAFF
-	15	TRBV2	-	TRBJ2-7	TGTGCCAGCAGTGAGGAGGGACCCCACGTTGGGGAGCAGTACTTC	CASSEEGPHVGEQYF
-	14	TRBV28	-	TRBJ1-5	TGTGCCAGCAGTCTGTACAGAGGCAATCAGCCCCAGCATTTT	CASSLYRGNQPQHF
-	15	TRBV28	-	TRBJ2-1	TGTGCCAGCAGTTTATCCCCAGGGTCCTACAATGAGCAGTTCTTC	CASSLSPGSYNEQFF
-	19	TRBV5-5	-	TRBJ1-6	TGTGCCAGCAGCTTGACTGGGACTTTAATCGGGGTAGGGAATTCACCCCTCCACTTT	CASSLTGTLIGVGNSPLHF
-	14	TRBV2	-	TRBJ1-5	TGTGCCAGCAACTTATGGGGGGGCAATCAGCCCCAGCATTTT	CASNLWGGNQPQHF
-	14	TRBV19	-	TRBJ2-7	TGTGCCAGTAGTTTCGCGGAGAGCTCCTACGAGCAGTACTTC	CASSFAESSYEQYF
-	15	TRBV5-6	once	TRBJ1-4	TGTGCCAGCAGCCTCACTTCAGGGCCCTGGGAAAAACTGTTTTTT	CASSLTSGPWEKLFF
-	14	TRBV5-1	-	TRBJ2-2	TGCGCCAGCACGGTTTCTTCCAACACCGGGGAGCTGTTTTTT	CASTVSSNTGELFF
TRBD2	17	TRBV19	-	TRBJ2-1	TGTGCCAGCACTTCGTTTAGCGGGGGGAGCATGTACAATGAGCAGTTCTTC	CASTSFSGGSMYNEQFF
TRBD2	12	TRBV30	once	TRBJ2-5	TGTGCCTGGGACCACAATCTAGCGGCCAAGTACTTC	CAWDHNLAAKYF
TRBD1	14	TRBV9	-	TRBJ1-5	TGTGCCAGCAGCCTGACAGGGGTTGGACAGCCCCAGCATTTT	CASSLTGVGQPQHF
-	14	TRBV25-1	-	TRBJ2-7	TGTGCCAGCACTCCGGACAGATCCCCTCGCGAGCAGTACTTC	CASTPDRSPREQYF
-	13	TRBV2	-	TRBJ1-1	TGTGCCAGCAGTGAAGCCCGGGAAACTGAAGCTTTCTTT	CASSEARETEAFF
-	11	TRBV6-6	-	TRBJ2-5	TGTGCCAGCAGTTCCACTGAGACCCAGTACTTC	CASSSTETQYF